What follows is one T cell receptor (beta chain) and its context. TCRdb keeps only in-frame clones here, not all; method: immunoSEQ multiplex PCR. The table lists 85,000 to 100,000 clones, around 83% of them singletons. The data were obtained in a study of OX40 agonist ivuxolimab in advanced cancers. The overall study: Patients achieving partial responses numbered three: one hepatocellular carcinoma case and two cutaneous melanoma cases.

This CDR3 has 15 amino acids. The V and J ends lost 6 bases and 0 bases, in that order; junction bases with no gene match: 7. CDR1 is MNHEY and CDR2 is SVGAGI in the germline V gene. This receptor was taken from an adult with an advanced solid tumor such as melanoma, head and neck, liver or kidney cancer. This sample comprised CD4+ or CD8+ T cells sorted from blood, obtained in a trial of the OX40 agonist ivuxolimab. The gene calls are TRBV6-5 and TRBJ1-2, with 7 bases matching TRBD1. DNA for the CDR3: TGTGCCAGCAGCAAATGGGACAGAGCTAACTATGGCTACACCTTC. Translating gives CASSKWDRANYGYTF.